These T cell receptor beta chains were read from a single sample in a study of T cell responses to AZD1222 COVID-19 vaccine. TCRdb's table, derived via immunoSEQ multiplex PCR, lists solely in-frame clones and lacks some. The repertoire holds around 84,000 clones, with roughly nine tenths as singletons. The sample here was peripheral blood, taken on day 0 of AZD1222 vaccination. The receptors were sampled from an adult in good health. Both conserved end residues are part of each CDR3. D genes are given only for firm matches. Clone sizes are given selectively: once, few, many, or a class where the clone is expanded.

cdr3_aa	cdr3_nt	v_call	j_call	d_call	clone_size
CASSPNQETQYF	TGTGCCAGCAGCCCCAATCAAGAGACCCAGTACTTC	TRBV3-1/TRBV3-2	TRBJ2-5	-	-
CASSQPDLNTGELFF	TGTGCCAGCAGCCAACCGGACTTGAACACCGGGGAGCTGTTTTTT	TRBV4-2	TRBJ2-2	-	few
CASSIPWTGDDYGYTF	TGTGCCAGTAGTATCCCCTGGACAGGGGACGACTATGGCTACACCTTC	TRBV19	TRBJ1-2	TRBD1	-
CASSEGGQGGETQYF	TGTGCCAGCAGTGAAGGGGGTCAGGGGGGAGAGACCCAGTACTTC	TRBV6-1	TRBJ2-5	-	medium-sized
CASSRDRGSGNTIYF	TGTGCCAGCAGCCGTGACAGGGGCTCTGGAAACACCATATATTTT	TRBV13	TRBJ1-3	TRBD1	-
CASSRSGQEDQPQHF	TGTGCCAGTAGTCGCTCGGGACAGGAGGATCAGCCCCAGCATTTT	TRBV19	TRBJ1-5	TRBD1	few
CASRTDGDRSYEQYF	TGTGCCAGCAGGACGGACGGGGACAGGTCCTACGAGCAGTACTTC	TRBV9	TRBJ2-7	TRBD1	-
CSVGQLDYNEQFF	TGCAGCGTGGGACAGTTGGACTACAATGAGCAGTTCTTC	TRBV29-1	TRBJ2-1	TRBD1	-
CASSPRTGNRGLTEAFF	TGTGCCAGCAGCCCACGGACTGGGAACAGGGGGCTTACTGAAGCTTTCTTT	TRBV6-2/TRBV6-3	TRBJ1-1	TRBD1	-
CASSKDRANEQFF	TGTGCCAGCAGTAAGGACAGGGCCAATGAGCAGTTCTTC	TRBV6-9	TRBJ2-1	TRBD1	-
CAWSVAGSNQPQHF	TGTGCCTGGAGTGTAGCAGGGAGCAATCAGCCCCAGCATTTT	TRBV30	TRBJ1-5	-	-
CASCDSNQPQHF	TGTGCCAGCTGTGACAGCAATCAGCCCCAGCATTTT	TRBV21-1	TRBJ1-5	-	-
CASSPRGQGGTTGANVLTF	TGTGCCAGTAGTCCGAGAGGGCAGGGGGGGACTACGGGGGCCAACGTCCTGACTTTC	TRBV19	TRBJ2-6	-	-
CASSLGAIQETQYF	TGTGCCAGCAGCTTGGGGGCGATACAAGAGACCCAGTACTTC	TRBV7-9	TRBJ2-5	-	-
CASSAGDGYGYTF	TGTGCCAGCAGTGCAGGTGACGGCTATGGCTACACCTTC	TRBV2	TRBJ1-2	-	once
CASEQGSGNTIYF	TGTGCCAGCGAACAGGGCTCTGGAAACACCATATATTTT	TRBV2	TRBJ1-3	-	-
CASSSQGSGGGRQPQHF	TGTGCCAGCAGCTCTCAGGGATCGGGGGGAGGTCGTCAGCCCCAGCATTTT	TRBV7-8	TRBJ1-5	-	-
CASSRGQGASSYNEQFF	TGTGCCAGCAGCCGAGGACAGGGGGCGAGCTCCTACAATGAGCAGTTCTTC	TRBV4-2	TRBJ2-1	TRBD1	-
CASTGTGLDGTPQHF	TGTGCCAGTACTGGGACAGGATTAGACGGAACGCCCCAGCATTTT	TRBV19	TRBJ1-5	TRBD1	-
CASSFGGATNEKLFF	TGTGCCAGCAGCTTCGGCGGCGCAACTAATGAAAAACTGTTTTTT	TRBV5-5	TRBJ1-4	-	-
CASSLQKTVNEQFF	TGCGCCAGCAGCTTACAGAAAACGGTCAATGAGCAGTTCTTC	TRBV5-1	TRBJ2-1	-	-
CASGLFASPGYTF	TGTGCTAGTGGTTTGTTTGCTAGTCCTGGCTACACCTTC	TRBV12-5	TRBJ1-2	-	-
CASGSQQSQHF	TGTGCTAGTGGTTCACAACAATCCCAGCATTTT	TRBV12-5	TRBJ1-5	-	once
CASSLVGQMNTEAFF	TGTGCCAGCAGCTTAGTGGGACAGATGAACACTGAAGCTTTCTTT	TRBV7-2	TRBJ1-1	TRBD1	-
CASSPTEGLTGELFF	TGTGCCAGCTCACCAACCGAGGGACTCACCGGGGAGCTGTTTTTT	TRBV18	TRBJ2-2	-	-
CASSLNLDSLMNTEAFF	TGTGCCAGCAGCCTTAACTTGGACAGTCTGATGAACACTGAAGCTTTCTTT	TRBV7-2	TRBJ1-1	-	-